The clone carrying this TCR beta chain has more than one count but fewer than ten. The data derive from a study of blood T cell repertoires in COVID-19. Profiling relied on immunoSEQ multiplex PCR, and the TCRdb table lists in-frame clones only, not all of them. Here the sample spans 150,000 or so clones, about 83% being singletons. This CDR3 has 14 residues. The V and J ends lost 2 bases and 8 bases respectively, with 13 bases between them. Germline loops: CDR1 MDHEN, CDR2 SYDVKM. The rearrangement links TRBV28 to TRBJ2-1; D uncertain. Sequencing input: PBMCs or T cells enriched from blood (not recorded which). This TCR came from a woman between 50 and 59 years old in a cohort exposed to, infected with or recovered from COVID-19 (not recorded which). The chain's CDR3 is CASSLRSQIDEQFF. CDR3 nucleotides: TGTGCCAGCAGTTTACGTAGTCAAATCGATGAGCAGTTCTTC.